A selection of T cell receptor beta chains follows, all from one sample in a study of patients and donors after allogeneic stem cell transplantation. From the RT-PCR reads, TCRdb called clonotypes with MiXCR, one entry per CDR3 protein. The sample consists of approximately 200,000 distinct CDR3 sequences, over 30% of them appearing once. Sample: blood, either unsorted or a sorted T cell fraction (not recorded which). These receptors were taken from a human donor who was either an allogeneic HSCT recipient or a stem cell or donor lymphocyte infusion donor (not recorded which). It is not recorded whose cells these are; they may come from a transplant donor. The CDR3 runs from the conserved cysteine through the conserved F or W. Fields, in order: D gene, J gene, V gene, clone size, CDR3 protein, CDR3 DNA. The D gene is left open where the match is weak. Clone size appears in some rows only: once, few, many, or a class for an expanded clone.

NA TRBJ1-1 TRBV29-1 few CSVEERDTTEAFF TGCAGCGTTGAAGAACGGGACACCACGGAGGCTTTCTTT
NA TRBJ2-7 TRBV3-1 NA CASSRGTIAYDQYF TGTGCCAGCAGCCGGGGGACGATAGCCTACGACCAGTACTTC
NA TRBJ1-1 TRBV10-1 many CASSEYRGSTEAFF TGCGCCAGCAGTGAATACCGGGGAAGCACTGAAGCTTTCTTT
NA TRBJ1-2 TRBV7-2 NA CASSLIGGLDGYTF TGTGCCAGCAGCTTAATAGGGGGTCTTGATGGCTACACCTTC
NA TRBJ1-1 TRBV6-6 NA CASTPGWMNTEAFF TGTGCCAGCACGCCGGGGTGGATGAACACTGAAGCTTTCTTT
TRBD1 TRBJ2-3 TRBV18 few CASSLRQGSTDTQYF TGTGCCAGCTCACTTCGACAGGGGAGCACAGATACGCAGTATTTT
NA TRBJ2-6 TRBV5-1 NA CASSLDGGANVLTF TGCGCCAGCAGCTTGGACGGTGGGGCCAACGTCCTGACTTTC
TRBD1 TRBJ2-2 TRBV9 NA CASSDTGGWDTGELFF TGTGCCAGCAGCGACACAGGGGGCTGGGACACCGGGGAGCTGTTTTTT
TRBD1 TRBJ1-6 TRBV7-9 NA CASSTRQGNNSPLHF TGTGCCAGCAGCACAAGACAGGGCAATAATTCACCCCTCCACTTT
NA TRBJ2-7 TRBV5-1 NA CASSLLSDEGGPYF TGCGCCAGCAGCTTGTTATCGGACGAAGGAGGACCGTACTTC
NA TRBJ2-1 TRBV12-5 NA CASGLVGTPNEQFF TGTGCTAGTGGTTTGGTAGGAACCCCCAATGAGCAGTTCTTC
TRBD1 TRBJ1-5 TRBV11-2 few CASSFGAGGSQPQHF TGTGCCAGCAGCTTTGGGGCAGGGGGCAGTCAGCCCCAGCATTTT
NA TRBJ2-7 TRBV12-3/TRBV12-4 NA CASGLGAEYEQYF TGTGCCAGCGGCCTCGGGGCTGAGTACGAGCAGTACTTC
TRBD2 TRBJ2-1 TRBV6-5 NA CASSLRSGLNNNEQFF TGTGCCAGCAGCCTTAGATCGGGACTAAACAACAATGAGCAGTTCTTC
NA TRBJ2-1 TRBV29-1 NA CSVEGRGTPRSSYNEQFF TGCAGCGTTGAAGGGCGGGGTACCCCTAGGAGCTCCTACAATGAGCAGTTCTTC
NA TRBJ1-1 TRBV6-5 NA CASSPGVFMNTKAFF TGTGCCAGCAGCCCCGGGGTATTCATGAACACTAAAGCTTTCTTT
TRBD1 TRBJ1-2 TRBV24-1 NA CATSSDRGESYGYTF TGTGCCACCAGCTCTGACAGGGGGGAATCCTATGGCTACACCTTC
TRBD2 TRBJ2-3 TRBV20-1 NA CSATVGGGATDTQYF TGCAGTGCTACGGTGGGCGGGGGGGCGACAGATACGCAGTATTTT
NA TRBJ2-5 TRBV15 NA CATSVEPETQYF TGTGCCACCAGCGTCGAGCCGGAGACCCAGTACTTC
TRBD1 TRBJ1-3 TRBV28 few CASSLGQGAPRGTIYF TGTGCCAGCAGTTTGGGACAGGGGGCCCCCCGCGGCACCATATATTTT
NA TRBJ1-4 TRBV5-1 NA CASRYGGRTNEKLFF TGCGCCAGCAGATATGGGGGCAGAACTAATGAAAAACTGTTTTTT
TRBD2 TRBJ2-3 TRBV6-4 NA CASSDLAGETDTQYF TGTGCCAGCAGTGACCTGGCGGGGGAGACAGATACGCAGTATTTT
NA TRBJ1-1 TRBV6-2/TRBV6-3 NA CASSSLQGLEPEAFF TGTGCCAGCAGTTCCTTACAGGGATTGGAGCCTGAAGCTTTCTTT
NA TRBJ1-1 TRBV20-1 few CSARGKGITEAFF TGCAGTGCTAGAGGGAAAGGGATCACTGAAGCTTTCTTT
NA TRBJ1-5 TRBV4-2 NA CASSPDQQSNQPQHF TGTGCCAGCAGCCCGGACCAACAGTCAAATCAGCCCCAGCATTTT
NA TRBJ2-2 TRBV10-3 NA CAIRRAQATNTGELFF TGTGCCATCAGACGGGCACAGGCGACGAACACCGGGGAGCTGTTTTTT
NA TRBJ2-3 TRBV5-1 NA CASNGAYTDTQYF TGCGCCAGCAATGGGGCTTACACAGATACGCAGTATTTT
TRBD1 TRBJ1-3 TRBV20-1 NA CSARGLAGGVGNTIYF TGCAGTGCTAGAGGTTTAGCAGGGGGCGTAGGAAACACCATATATTTT
NA TRBJ1-1 TRBV5-1 few CASSPAVGLNTEAFF TGCGCCAGCAGCCCGGCAGTCGGCCTGAACACTGAAGCTTTCTTT
NA TRBJ2-1 TRBV5-1 NA CASSPQRTGEQFF TGCGCCAGCAGCCCACAACGTACGGGAGAGCAGTTCTTC
NA TRBJ2-4 TRBV28 NA CASSQQENIQYF TGTGCCAGCAGCCAACAGGAAAACATTCAGTACTTC
NA TRBJ1-3 TRBV15 NA CATSRDRFDNYGNTIYF TGTGCCACCAGCAGAGATCGCTTTGACAACTATGGAAACACCATATATTTT
NA TRBJ1-1 TRBV6-6 NA CASSDPGQSEAFF TGTGCCAGCAGTGACCCTGGACAGTCTGAAGCTTTCTTT
NA TRBJ1-5 TRBV20-1 NA CSALLGGVNQPQHF TGCAGTGCTCTCCTCGGGGGAGTCAATCAGCCCCAGCATTTT
NA TRBJ1-4 TRBV7-2 few CASSFWGAVNEKLFF TGTGCCAGCAGCTTTTGGGGGGCGGTTAATGAAAAACTGTTTTTT
TRBD1 TRBJ2-7 TRBV3-1 NA CASSQGTGDSYEQYF TGTGCCAGCAGCCAGGGGACAGGGGATTCCTACGAGCAGTACTTC
NA TRBJ1-4 TRBV20-1 NA CSARTGGAWEKLFF TGCAGTGCTAGAACGGGCGGGGCTTGGGAAAAACTGTTTTTT
NA TRBJ1-5 TRBV5-1 few CASSLTEGQPQHF TGCGCCAGCAGCTTGACAGAGGGTCAGCCCCAGCATTTT
NA TRBJ1-3 TRBV6-5 few CASSYGSGNTIYF TGTGCCAGCAGTTACGGGTCTGGAAACACCATATATTTT
NA TRBJ2-1 TRBV4-1 NA CASSQETNIIYNEQFF TGCGCCAGCAGCCAAGAGACTAATATAATCTACAATGAGCAGTTCTTC
NA TRBJ2-7 TRBV10-3 NA CAISVGDEQYF TGTGCCATCAGTGTTGGGGACGAGCAGTACTTC
NA TRBJ2-4 TRBV7-9 NA CASAGVAKNIQYF TGTGCCAGCGCCGGGGTAGCCAAAAACATTCAGTACTTC
NA TRBJ2-5 TRBV27 few CASSSPYQETQYF TGTGCCAGCAGTTCCCCGTACCAAGAGACCCAGTACTTC
NA TRBJ2-7 TRBV5-1 NA CASSLALDEQYF TGCGCCAGCAGCTTGGCCCTCGACGAGCAGTACTTC
NA TRBJ1-2 TRBV12-3/TRBV12-4 once CASSSRGATDGGYTF TGTGCCAGCAGTTCTCGGGGCGCTACAGATGGTGGCTACACCTTC
NA TRBJ1-5 TRBV12-3/TRBV12-4 few CASSLEAVNQPQHF TGTGCCAGCAGTTTGGAGGCAGTCAATCAGCCCCAGCATTTT
NA TRBJ1-1 TRBV12-3/TRBV12-4 NA CASSFGLGPGGTEAFF TGTGCCAGCAGTTTCGGCCTGGGCCCCGGGGGCACTGAAGCTTTCTTT
NA TRBJ1-1 TRBV12-3/TRBV12-4 NA CASATGGDTEAFF TGTGCCAGCGCTACGGGGGGAGACACTGAAGCTTTCTTT
TRBD2 TRBJ2-1 TRBV20-1 NA CSASTGLANEQFF TGCAGTGCTAGTACGGGACTAGCCAATGAGCAGTTCTTC
TRBD1 TRBJ2-4 TRBV28 NA CASSSWSTTGDRKNIQYF TGTGCCAGCAGTTCCTGGTCCACGACAGGGGATCGTAAAAACATTCAGTACTTC